This T cell receptor (beta chain) was identified during a study of T cells in Graves' hyperthyroidism and ophthalmopathy. Using RNA transcripts as the source, TCR beta CDR3 regions were amplified. During a first-round RT-PCR of the TCR CDR3, the HTBI primer set was used. In TCRdb, the multiplex PCR reads were re-called with MiXCR into one record per CDR3 protein. Of approximately 420,000 distinct CDR3 sequences listed, more than 13% were seen once; the top ten hold around a third. In germline, CDR1 is SGHRS, CDR2 YFSETQ. The CDR3 length is 13 residues. Stable Graves' hyperthyroidism denoted no ophthalmopathy progression over 18 months. Diagnosis of hyperthyroidism was new in patients aged 18 to 65, and its duration was under 2 months. Exclusion followed for patients with uncontrolled infection, other autoimmune disease, pregnancy or lactation. Findings and caveats of the study: Blood held most thyroid clonotypes expanded above 0.001 frequency.

Only a few counts were recorded for this clonotype. Its antigen is unidentified. At one of its ends the junction is not consistent with the germline gene, which may arise from a read error. The origin of this receptor is a woman in her twenties or thirties with Graves' hyperthyroidism. V is TRBV5-1 and J is TRBJ1-6; D not certain. Material for sequencing was blood. The CDR3 coding sequence is TGCGCCAGCAGCTTGGGCCCAGAGGAACCCCCCCACTTT. Translating gives CASSLGPEEPPHF.